The 21 T cell receptor beta chains below come from one sample, sequenced in a study of regulatory T cells in long-lasting Graves disease. Time point reported: newly diagnosed GD, antithyroid drugs for less than 3 months. Following extraction of RNA from PBMCs, that RNA was used to make the TCR library. To make TCR beta libraries, researchers used iRepertoire HTBI primers and Arm-PCR of CDR3 regions. TCRdb used MiXCR to reprocess the multiplex PCR reads, holding one entry per CDR3 protein. The table has 360,000 or so distinct CDR3 sequences, approximately 12% seen once. These data are also associated with another study on T cells in Graves' hyperthyroidism and ophthalmopathy.

The source was peripheral blood mononuclear cells (PBMCs), collected at new diagnosis, from a patient treated with antithyroid drugs. These receptors all come from a woman between 18 and 29 years old with Graves disease.

This CDR3 reads CSAREPGTNMNTEAFF. The CDR3, as DNA: TGCAGTGCTAGAGAACCCGGGACAAATATGAACACTGAAGCTTTCTTT. This sequence joins TRBV20-1 and TRBJ1-1; D possibly corresponds to TRBD1 (6 bases). Germline CDR1 and CDR2: DFQATT and SNEGSKA (reference sequence). CDR3 length equals 16 residues. V lost 0 bases and J 0 bases, leaving 14 bases between the germline ends.

This clonotype was counted many times. V and J are TRBV18 and TRBJ1-3, with D unresolved. Germline CDR1 reads KGHSH; CDR2 reads LQKENI. Trimming removed 6 bases from V and 0 bases from J, with 6 bases in between. This CDR3 has 13 residues. DNA of the CDR3: TGTGCCAGCTCCGACTTCTCTGGAAACACCATATATTTT. Translation gives CASSDFSGNTIYF.

This clonotype has ten or more counts. This chain links TRBV20-1 with TRBJ2-3, with D maybe TRBD1 (6 bases). Germline CDR1 is DFQATT and CDR2 is SNEGSKA (reference sequence). V was trimmed by 2 bases and J by 1 base, leaving 19 bases between them. The CDR3 is 17 amino acids. CDR3 region: CSARFGLRGSRTDTQYF. The CDR3 nucleotides are TGCAGTGCTAGATTCGGATTGAGGGGGAGTCGCACAGATACGCAGTATTTT.

The table lists this clonotype with many counts. J is TRBJ1-2 and V is TRBV18; D gene uncertain. Looked up from germline, CDR1 is KGHSH and CDR2 is LQKENI. V lost 3 bases to trimming and J lost 2 bases, with 13 bases between them. The CDR3 is 15 amino acids. For the CDR3, the DNA is TGTGCCAGCTCACCGGGTCGGGATACCAACTATGGCTACACCTTC. This sequence encodes CASSPGRDTNYGYTF.

Only a few counts were recorded for this clonotype. The chain is built from TRBV27 and TRBJ1-3; 7 bases line up with TRBD1. The germline V gene has CDR1 MNHEY and CDR2 SMNVEV (reference sequence). V lost 5 bases and J lost 3; bases outside the gene matches: 7. CDR3 size: 15 residues. CDR3 coding DNA: TGTGCCAGCAGTCAGGACAGGAGATATGGAAACACCATATATTTT. Protein product: CASSQDRRYGNTIYF.

This clonotype was seen repeatedly, ten times or more. V gene TRBV7-8 combines with J gene TRBJ1-5; weak D call: TRBD1 (5 bases). Trimming removed 2 bases at V and 5 bases at J, with 19 bases between. Germline V lookup: CDR1 SGHVS, CDR2 FQNEAQ. The CDR3 consists of 17 residues. The CDR3 is CASSLYTGRKLDQPQHF. CDR3 bases: TGTGCCAGCAGCTTATATACGGGGCGTAAGTTGGATCAGCCCCAGCATTTT.

V and J are TRBV20-1 and TRBJ2-7; no definite D call. The CDR3 totals 10 residues. Germline values: CDR1 DFQATT, CDR2 SNEGSKA (reference sequence). V was clipped by 6 bases and J by 4 bases, with 7 bases between them. The CDR3 sequence is CSALSYEQYF. The CDR3 DNA sequence: TGCAGTGCCCTCAGTTACGAGCAGTACTTC.

A note on this clonotype: At one end the junction does not follow the germline gene, possibly because of a read error. The rearrangement links TRBV7-3 to TRBJ2-1; D is ambiguous. Germline assignment: CDR1 SGHTA and CDR2 FQGTGA. The CDR3 loop spans 15 amino acids. The CDR3 sequence: CACSPIGFSYNEQFF. In DNA, the CDR3 is TGTGCCTGCAGCCCGATTGGATTCTCCTACAATGAGCAGTTCTTC.

This clonotype appeared many times. CDR3 in DNA: TGTGCCAGCAGTACACGGACAGGTTTTAAGATTGAAGCTTTCTTT. Its protein product is CASSTRTGFKIEAFF. V gene TRBV2 combines with J gene TRBJ1-1; 7 nucleotides agree with TRBD1. Germline CDR1 is SNHLY and CDR2 is FYNNEI. The V and J ends lost 5 bases and 7 bases, in that order; junction bases with no gene match: 13. This CDR3 comprises 15 residues. The whole variable domain, remainder taken from reference TRBV2 and TRBJ1-1, is EPEVTQTPSHQVTQMGQEVILRCVPISNHLYFYWYRQILGQKVEFLVSFYNNEISEKSEIFDDQFSVERPDGSNFTLKIRSTKLEDSAMYFCASSTRTGFKIEAFFGQGTRLTVV.

This clonotype was counted at least ten times. The chain uses TRBV3-1 and TRBJ2-7; D not resolved. CDR3 length: 13 residues. Germline V gene data show CDR1 as LGHDT and CDR2 as YNNKEL (reference sequence). Trimming left V 0 bases short and J 3 bases short, with 6 bases between. CDR3 sequence (DNA): TGTGCCAGCAGCCAAGAAAGGATCTACGAGCAGTACTTC. Translation: CASSQERIYEQYF.

Only a few counts were recorded for this clonotype. The CDR3 here is CASSYGTGPGGAFF. DNA of the CDR3: TGTGCCAGCAGTTATGGGACCGGGCCCGGCGGAGCTTTCTTT. V is TRBV6-5 and J is TRBJ1-1; TRBD1 might be the D (5 bases). Deletions cut 3 bases from V and 10 bases from J, with 18 bases between. Germline CDR1 reads MNHEY; CDR2 reads SVGAGI. The CDR3 is 14 amino acids.

This clonotype was seen at least ten times. This chain joins TRBV27 and TRBJ2-3, with 7 nucleotides matching TRBD2. The ends lost 5 bases at V and 5 bases at J; junction bases unmatched: 7. CDR1 is MNHEY, CDR2 SMNVEV, per germline (reference sequence). The CDR3 covers 14 residues. The CDR3 spells CASSPKREGDTQYF. DNA of the CDR3: TGTGCCAGCAGTCCTAAGCGGGAAGGAGATACGCAGTATTTT.

This clonotype was counted many times. The V gene is TRBV3-1, the J gene TRBJ1-3, with 9 bases fitting TRBD1. J lost 3 bases, V lost 4 bases, and 10 bases had no gene match. The CDR3 is 17 amino acids. CDR1 and CDR2 (germline): LGHDT, YNNKEL (reference sequence). CDR3 in amino acids: CASSLLLETGGGNTIYF. The CDR3, as DNA: TGTGCCAGCAGCCTTCTATTGGAGACAGGGGGTGGAAACACCATATATTTT.

The sample holds many counts of this clonotype. V usage is TRBV19 and J usage is TRBJ2-3, with unresolved D. The CDR3 spans 14 residues. V was clipped by 3 bases and J by 1 base, with 8 bases between them. Germline V gene data show CDR1 as LNHDA and CDR2 as SQIVND (reference sequence). As DNA, the CDR3 is TGTGCCAGTAGTATCGTGTCCGGCACAGATACGCAGTATTTT. The encoded protein is CASSIVSGTDTQYF.

There are a few counts of this clonotype. This sequence joins TRBV4-3 and TRBJ1-1, with 8 bases matching TRBD1. Germline V gene sequence: CDR1 LGHNA, CDR2 YSLEER. The CDR3 consists of 17 residues. The V and J ends lost 0 bases and 0 bases, in that order; junction bases with no gene match: 6. CDR3 sequence reads: CASSQDDRGRMNTEAFF. In DNA, the CDR3 is TGCGCCAGCAGCCAAGACGACAGGGGAAGGATGAACACTGAAGCTTTCTTT.

This clonotype was observed a few times. The chain combines TRBV20-1 with TRBJ2-2, with 7 bases aligning to TRBD2. Trimming at V came to 2 bases and at J to 1 base, leaving 7 bases not matched to a gene. This CDR3 has 16 amino acids. CDR1 is DFQATT and CDR2 is SNEGSKA in the germline V gene (reference sequence). CDR3 nucleotides: TGCAGTGCTAGACCGCGGGCTAGCGGGAACACCGGGGAGCTGTTTTTT. It encodes CSARPRASGNTGELFF.

This clonotype was seen only a few times. The chain couples TRBV6-1 to TRBJ1-2, with 7 positions matching TRBD1. The CDR3 runs to 13 residues. Trimming at V came to 5 bases and at J to 4 bases, leaving 4 bases not matched to a gene. Germline loops: CDR1 MNHNS, CDR2 SASEGT. The CDR3 is CASSQDRSYGYTF. Here the CDR3 DNA reads TGTGCCAGCAGTCAGGACAGGTCCTATGGCTACACCTTC.

This clonotype was counted at least ten times. V usage is TRBV3-1 and J usage is TRBJ2-2, with a possible D match to TRBD1 (6 bases). The germline V gene has CDR1 LGHDT and CDR2 YNNKEL (reference sequence). CDR3 length: 12 residues. Trimming removed 1 base at V and 15 bases at J, with 12 bases between. CDR3 bases: TGTGCCAGCAGCCAAGTCGGGGACAATTTGTTTTTT. Its protein is CASSQVGDNLFF.

This clonotype was counted between two and nine times. Without the conserved terminal phenylalanine or tryptophan, this CDR3 likely stems from a read error. The chain combines TRBV12-5 with TRBJ1-2; D unresolved. CDR1 and CDR2 (germline): LGHNT, FRNRAP. The CDR3 covers 13 residues. V was shortened by 7 bases and J by 3 bases, with 12 bases between the two germline ends. The chain's CDR3 is CASVPQAYYGYTL. The CDR3 coding sequence is TGTGCTAGTGTTCCCCAGGCCTACTATGGCTACACCCTC.

This clonotype has more than one count but fewer than ten. The V call is TRBV7-2, the J call TRBJ1-3, with a possible D match to TRBD1 (5 bases). V lost 3 bases, J lost 3 bases, and 12 bases lay in between. This CDR3 comprises 15 residues. Germline loops: CDR1 SGHTA, CDR2 FQGNSA. DNA for the CDR3: TGTGCCAGCAGCTTTGGGGGGTTCTTTGGAAACACCATATATTTT. This codes for CASSFGGFFGNTIYF.

CDR3 in DNA: TGTGCCAGTAGTATAGATCTGATTGAGCAGTTCTTC. It codes for CASSIDLIEQFF. The chain recombines TRBV19 with TRBJ2-1; D unresolved. This CDR3 region has 12 residues. V was clipped by 0 bases and J by 9 bases, with 6 bases between them. Looked up from germline, CDR1 is LNHDA and CDR2 is SQIVND (reference sequence).